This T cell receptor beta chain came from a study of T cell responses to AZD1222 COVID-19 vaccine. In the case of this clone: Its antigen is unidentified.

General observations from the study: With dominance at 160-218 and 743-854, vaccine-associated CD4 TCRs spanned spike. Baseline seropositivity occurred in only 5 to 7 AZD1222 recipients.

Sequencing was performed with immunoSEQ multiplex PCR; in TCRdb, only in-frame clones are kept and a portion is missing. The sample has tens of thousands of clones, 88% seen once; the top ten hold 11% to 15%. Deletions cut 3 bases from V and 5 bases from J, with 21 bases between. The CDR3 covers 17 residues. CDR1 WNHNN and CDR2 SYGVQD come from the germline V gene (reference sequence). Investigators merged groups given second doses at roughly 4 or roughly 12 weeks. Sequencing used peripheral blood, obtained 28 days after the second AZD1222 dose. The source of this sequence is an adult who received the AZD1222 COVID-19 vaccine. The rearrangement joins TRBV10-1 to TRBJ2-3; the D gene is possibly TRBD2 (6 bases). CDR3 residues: CASSDPGGAASGDTQYF. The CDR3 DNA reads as TGCGCCAGCAGTGATCCAGGAGGGGCCGCCTCGGGAGATACGCAGTATTTT.